This TCR beta chain appears in the sequencing data of a study of shared clonotypes between healthy human individuals. The data were produced by immunoSEQ multiplex PCR, yet TCRdb's version contains in-frame clones alone and is incomplete. The top ten clones hold 24% of a sample with more than 600,000 clones, 92% of them seen once. Terminally differentiated effector memory CD45RA+ cells were excluded from the naive CD8 cells, which were CD45RO-negative and positively selected for CCR7. The length of the CDR3 is 16 residues. With V trimmed by 0 bases and J by 5 bases, 4 bases remained unmatched. CDR1 is SGDLS and CDR2 is YYNGEE in the germline V gene.

The TCR was taken from a man aged 25 to 40 in good health. V usage is TRBV9 and J usage is TRBJ2-5, with TRBD2 matching 13 bases. The sequenced sample was naive CD8+ T cells sorted from blood. CDR3 sequence reads: CASSVGTSGSWETQYF. In nucleotides, the CDR3 is TGTGCCAGCAGCGTAGGGACTAGCGGGAGTTGGGAGACCCAGTACTTC. Full variable domain (remainder filled in from reference TRBV9 and TRBJ2-5): DSGVTQTPKHLITATGQRVTLRCSPRSGDLSVYWYQQSLDQGLQFLIQYYNGEERAKGNILERFSAQQFPDLHSELNLSSLELGDSALYFCASSVGTSGSWETQYFGPGTRLLVL.